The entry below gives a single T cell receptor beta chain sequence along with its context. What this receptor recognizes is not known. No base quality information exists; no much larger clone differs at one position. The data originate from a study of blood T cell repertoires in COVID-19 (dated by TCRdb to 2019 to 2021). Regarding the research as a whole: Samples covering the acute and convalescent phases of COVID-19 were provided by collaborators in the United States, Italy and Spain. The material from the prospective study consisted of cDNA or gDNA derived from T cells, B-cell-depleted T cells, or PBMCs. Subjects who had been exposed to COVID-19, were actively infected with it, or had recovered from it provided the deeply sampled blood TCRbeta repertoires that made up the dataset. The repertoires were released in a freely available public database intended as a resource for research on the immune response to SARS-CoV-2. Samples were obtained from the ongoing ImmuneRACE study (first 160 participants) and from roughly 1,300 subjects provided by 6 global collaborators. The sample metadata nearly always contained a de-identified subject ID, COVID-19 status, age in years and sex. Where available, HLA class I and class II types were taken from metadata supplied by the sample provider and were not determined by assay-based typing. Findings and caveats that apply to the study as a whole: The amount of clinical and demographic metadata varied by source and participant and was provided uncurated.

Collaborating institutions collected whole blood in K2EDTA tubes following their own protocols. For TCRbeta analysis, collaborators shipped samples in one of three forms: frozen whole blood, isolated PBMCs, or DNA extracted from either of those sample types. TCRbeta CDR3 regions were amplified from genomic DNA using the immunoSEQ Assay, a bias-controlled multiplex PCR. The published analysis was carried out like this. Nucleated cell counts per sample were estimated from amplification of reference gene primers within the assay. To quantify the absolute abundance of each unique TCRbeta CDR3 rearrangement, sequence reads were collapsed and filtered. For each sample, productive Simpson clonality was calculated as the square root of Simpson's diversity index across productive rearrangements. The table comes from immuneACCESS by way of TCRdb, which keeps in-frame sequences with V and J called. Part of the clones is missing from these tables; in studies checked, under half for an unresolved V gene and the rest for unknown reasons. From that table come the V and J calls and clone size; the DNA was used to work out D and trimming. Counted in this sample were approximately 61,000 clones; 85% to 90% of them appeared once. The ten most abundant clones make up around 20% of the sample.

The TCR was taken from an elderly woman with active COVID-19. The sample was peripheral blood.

The DNA is as follows: TGTGCCAGCAGTATCTTCGCGGGGATGAACACTGAAGCTTTCTTT. Translated, it gives CASSIFAGMNTEAFF. This sequence uses TRBV28 and TRBJ1-1; no D gene is confidently identified. A distance of 13 bases separates the germline ends of V and J, which lose 5 bases and 0 bases respectively. Taken from the germline V gene, the CDR1 and CDR2 loops are MDHEN and SYDVKM. Spanning cysteine to phenylalanine, the CDR3 consists of 15 amino acids. Just the 45-base CDR3 DNA is kept, in frame starting at base 1.